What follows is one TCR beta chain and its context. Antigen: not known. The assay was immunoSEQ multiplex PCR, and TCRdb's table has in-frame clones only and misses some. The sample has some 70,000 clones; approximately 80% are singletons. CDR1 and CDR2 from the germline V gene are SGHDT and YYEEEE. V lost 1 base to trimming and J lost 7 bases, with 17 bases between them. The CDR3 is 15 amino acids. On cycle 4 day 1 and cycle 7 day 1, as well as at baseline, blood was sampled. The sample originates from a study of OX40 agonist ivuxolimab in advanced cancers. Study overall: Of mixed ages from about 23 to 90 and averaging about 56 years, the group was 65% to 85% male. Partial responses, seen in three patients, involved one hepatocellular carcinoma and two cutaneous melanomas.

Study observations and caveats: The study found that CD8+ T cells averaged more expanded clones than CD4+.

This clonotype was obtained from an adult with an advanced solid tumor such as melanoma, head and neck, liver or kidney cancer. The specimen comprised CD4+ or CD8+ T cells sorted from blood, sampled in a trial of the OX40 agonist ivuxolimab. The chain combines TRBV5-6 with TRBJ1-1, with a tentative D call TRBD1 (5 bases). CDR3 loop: CASSLWQGPQNEAFF. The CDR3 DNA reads TGTGCCAGCAGCTTGTGGCAGGGCCCTCAAAATGAAGCTTTCTTT.